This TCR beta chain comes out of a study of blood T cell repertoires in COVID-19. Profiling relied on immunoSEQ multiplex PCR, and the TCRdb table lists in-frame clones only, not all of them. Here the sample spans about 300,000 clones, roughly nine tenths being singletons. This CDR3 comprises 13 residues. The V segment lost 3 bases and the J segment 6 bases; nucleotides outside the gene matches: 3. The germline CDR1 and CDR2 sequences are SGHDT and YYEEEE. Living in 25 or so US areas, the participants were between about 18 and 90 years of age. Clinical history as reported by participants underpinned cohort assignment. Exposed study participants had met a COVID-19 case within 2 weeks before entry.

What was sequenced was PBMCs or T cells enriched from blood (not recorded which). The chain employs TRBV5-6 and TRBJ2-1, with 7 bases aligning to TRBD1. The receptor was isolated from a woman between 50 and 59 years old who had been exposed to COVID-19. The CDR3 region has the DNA TGTGCCAGCAGCTCCACAGGGGTCAATGAGCAGTTCTTC. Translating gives CASSSTGVNEQFF.